These 21 T cell receptor beta chains were all obtained from the same sample, sequenced in a study of T cells in Graves' hyperthyroidism and ophthalmopathy. Template material for amplifying TCR beta CDR3 regions consisted of RNA transcripts. A first-round RT-PCR of the TCR CDR3 used the HTBI primer set. One entry per CDR3 protein results from TCRdb running MiXCR on the multiplex PCR reads. The data show some 620,000 distinct CDR3 sequences, around 15% seen once. The sequenced material came from blood. The receptors come from a woman aged 30 to 39 with Graves' hyperthyroidism.

This clonotype came up many times. This rearrangement joins TRBV6-1 to TRBJ2-7; no clear D. CDR3 length: 14 residues. Between the trimmed V and J ends, which lost 6 bases and 5 bases, there was a span of 17 bases. Germline V gene data show CDR1 as MNHNS and CDR2 as SASEGT. CDR3 coding DNA: TGTGCCAGCAGACCCGACCTCATAGGCAACGAGCAGTACTTC. This sequence encodes CASRPDLIGNEQYF.

The chain has TRBV11-3 and TRBJ1-3; no firm D call. The CDR3 is 15 amino acids. CDR1 is SGHNT and CDR2 is YENEEA in the germline V gene. The ends were cut back, 3 bases at V and 2 bases at J, with 11 bases in the middle. CDR3 sequence: CASSFTSQPGNTIYF. CDR3 DNA: TGTGCCAGCAGCTTTACTAGCCAACCTGGAAACACCATATATTTT.

V usage is TRBV4-2 and J usage is TRBJ1-2; TRBD1 agrees at 7 bases. Germline V lookup: CDR1 LGHNA, CDR2 YNFKEQ. The CDR3 sequence is 14 residues long. V was pared by 1 base and J by 4 bases, with 3 bases of the junction left unmatched. The CDR3 bases are TGTGCCAGCAGCCAAGTCGGGGACAGCTATGGCTACACCTTC. Its translation: CASSQVGDSYGYTF.

At least ten counts were recorded for this clonotype. The CDR3 spells CASSQALTGTYFTDTQYF. Written as DNA, the CDR3 is TGTGCCAGCAGCCAAGCCCTGACCGGGACTTACTTCACAGATACGCAGTATTTT. The chain couples TRBV3-1 to TRBJ2-3; possible D gene TRBD2, 6 bases. Germline assignment: CDR1 LGHDT and CDR2 YNNKEL (reference sequence). This CDR3 has 18 amino acids. The germline V and J ends were trimmed by 1 base and 2 bases, with 19 bases remaining between them.

V is TRBV30 and J is TRBJ1-1; D call uncertain. The CDR3 is 16 residues long. Trimming took 3 bases from V and 1 from J, leaving 18 bases between them. CDR1 GTSNPN and CDR2 SVGIG come from the germline V gene (reference sequence). CDR3 DNA sequence: TGTGCCTGGAGGGGTACGAGGACGCATCCGAACACTGAAGCTTTCTTT. Its translation is CAWRGTRTHPNTEAFF.

This clonotype has only a few counts. The chain employs TRBV6-2 or TRBV6-3 and TRBJ1-6; D not resolved. The germline V and J ends were trimmed by 5 bases and 0 bases, with 11 bases remaining between them. Germline values: CDR1 MNHEY, CDR2 SVGEGT. The CDR3 is 16 residues long. CDR3 loop: CASSPGLFSYNSPLHF. The CDR3 DNA sequence: TGTGCCAGCAGTCCTGGACTGTTCTCCTATAATTCACCCCTCCACTTT.

This clonotype was seen at least ten times. The CDR3 spells CASSVRLSYEQYF. In DNA, the CDR3 is TGTGCCAGCAGTGTGAGACTCTCCTACGAGCAGTACTTC. The genes are TRBV6-1 and TRBJ2-7; no clear D gene. Germline V gives CDR1 MNHNS, CDR2 SASEGT. The CDR3 is 13 residues long. The V end was cut by 4 bases, the J end by 0 bases, with 7 bases between.

There are a few counts of this clonotype. Written as DNA, the CDR3 is TGTGCCAGCAGTGAAGAGGCCGGGACTTCCTACGAGCAGTACTTC. This translates into CASSEEAGTSYEQYF. The chain joins TRBV6-1 to TRBJ2-7; maybe TRBD2 (6 bases). Trimming cost V 1 base and J 1 base, with 11 bases left between them. The CDR3 covers 15 residues. Looked up from germline, CDR1 is MNHNS and CDR2 is SASEGT.

This clonotype turned up a few times. The rearrangement uses TRBV20-1 and TRBJ2-5, with D possibly being TRBD2 (6 bases). The CDR3 extends over 13 amino acids. V lost 6 bases, J lost 5 bases, and 16 bases lay in between. Germline CDR1 DFQATT, CDR2 SNEGSKA (reference sequence). The CDR3 DNA follows: TGCAGTGCGAAGACGGGAGCTCGGGAGACCCAGTACTTC. Translating it yields CSAKTGARETQYF.

J is TRBJ2-7 and V is TRBV4-1, with 8 bases identical to TRBD1. Germline V gene sequence: CDR1 MGHRA, CDR2 YSYEKL. The CDR3 has 15 residues. J was trimmed by 5 bases and V by 0 bases; bases with no gene match: 6. CDR3 protein: CASSQEAWTGNEQYF. The CDR3 DNA is TGCGCCAGCAGCCAAGAAGCCTGGACAGGGAACGAGCAGTACTTC.

The gene calls are TRBV7-3 and TRBJ1-2; D is undetermined. Germline values: CDR1 SGHTA, CDR2 FQGTGA. V lost 5 bases to trimming and J lost 11 bases, with 15 bases between them. The length of the CDR3 is 12 residues. The CDR3 sequence: CASSASYGEYTF. CDR3 coding DNA: TGTGCCAGCAGCGCATCGTATGGGGAGTACACCTTC.

Remarks on this clonotype: A much larger clone is a single base away; this may be a read error. The chain links TRBV29-1 to TRBJ2-1; 8 bases fit TRBD2. Germline-derived CDR1 and CDR2 are SQVTM and ANQGSEA. The CDR3 sequence is 15 residues long. In DNA, the CDR3 is TGCAGCGTTGAACTAGAGCGGGAGTTCATCATTGAGCAGTCCTTC. Protein sequence: CSVELEREFIIEQSF.

This clonotype was detected ten times or more. The chain couples TRBV12-3 or TRBV12-4 to TRBJ1-5; TRBD1 aligns across 9 bases. The CDR3 is 16 amino acids. The V gene end was trimmed by 3 bases and the J gene end by 2 bases; junction bases not matched to a gene: 5. The CDR3 sequence is CASSLMGQGGNQPQHF. The CDR3 DNA follows: TGTGCCAGCAGTTTGATGGGACAGGGCGGCAATCAGCCCCAGCATTTT.

Ten or more counts support this clonotype. The chain links TRBV20-1 to TRBJ2-3; a weak D match, TRBD1 (5 bases). This CDR3 contains 13 residues. Germline V CDR1 and CDR2: DFQATT, SNEGSKA (reference sequence). V lost 6 bases to trimming and J lost 3 bases, with 13 bases between them. This chain's CDR3 is CSALGQGTDTQYF. For the CDR3, the DNA is TGCAGTGCCCTCGGGCAGGGAACAGATACGCAGTATTTT.

This clonotype has a count of ten or more. V and J are TRBV27 and TRBJ2-5, with 7 bases that match TRBD1. V trimming: 4 bases; J trimming: 3 bases; junction bases outside the gene matches: 8. The CDR3 consists of 15 residues. Germline V gene lookup returns CDR1 MNHEY and CDR2 SMNVEV (reference sequence). CDR3 nucleotide sequence: TGTGCCAGCAGTTCCTCATGGGACAGCGAAGAGACCCAGTACTTC. This translates into CASSSSWDSEETQYF.

Many counts were recorded for this clonotype. The V call is TRBV12-3 or TRBV12-4, the J call TRBJ2-7; 7 bases are shared with TRBD2. The V gene end was trimmed by 6 bases and the J gene end by 3 bases; junction bases not matched to a gene: 8. CDR3 length equals 14 residues. The CDR3 sequence is CASSLGLGDYEQYF. CDR3 nucleotides: TGTGCCAGCAGCCTAGGACTAGGGGACTACGAGCAGTACTTC.

In regard to this clonotype: This may stem from a read error, because a much larger clone lies one nucleotide away. The CDR3 reads CASSSTSGGHEQFF. CDR3 nucleotide sequence: TGTGCCAGCAGCTCGACTAGCGGGGGTCATGAGCAGTTCTTC. This chain uses TRBV7-9 with TRBJ2-1; TRBD2 matches at 12 bases. Germline CDR1 reads SEHNR; CDR2 reads FQNEAQ (reference sequence). CDR3 length equals 14 residues. V trimming: 4 bases; J trimming: 8 bases; junction bases outside the gene matches: 3.

A word on this clonotype: A single base separates this from a much larger clone, so it may be a read error. This sequence joins TRBV2 and TRBJ1-4, with unresolved D. The CDR3 runs to 16 residues. Germline CDR1 and CDR2: SNHLY and FYNNEI. CDR3 loop: CASSEHRFSTDEKLFF. The CDR3 DNA is TGTGCCAGCAGTGAACACAGATTCTCAACTGATGAAAAACTGTTTTTT.

This clonotype was observed at least ten times. This rearrangement joins TRBV27 to TRBJ2-7; D unresolved. The germline gives CDR1 MNHEY, CDR2 SMNVEV (reference sequence). The ends were cut back, 5 bases at V and 1 base at J, with 9 bases in the middle. There are 13 residues in the CDR3. The CDR3 is CASSRSLSYEQYF. CDR3 in DNA: TGTGCCAGCAGTAGATCCTTATCCTACGAGCAGTACTTC.

This clonotype was observed once. The J gene is TRBJ2-7, the V gene TRBV5-6, with D unclear. Deletions cut 2 bases from V and 5 bases from J, with 8 bases between. The CDR3 runs to 12 residues. CDR1 is SGHDT and CDR2 is YYEEEE in the germline V gene. For the CDR3, the DNA is TGTGCCAGCAGCTTCAGATTAGACGAGCAGTACTTC. Protein: CASSFRLDEQYF.

This clonotype was picked up many times. The chain uses TRBV29-1 and TRBJ1-2, with D possibly TRBD1 on 5 matching bases. CDR3 length equals 14 residues. V lost 1 base, J lost 2 bases, and 11 bases lay in between. Germline V gene lookup returns CDR1 SQVTM and CDR2 ANQGSEA. The CDR3 coding sequence is TGCAGCGTTGAAGGTACAGGTCTCAACTATGGCTACACCTTC. Translating it yields CSVEGTGLNYGYTF. Full variable domain (outside the CDR3, taken from reference TRBV29-1 and TRBJ1-2): SAVISQKPSRDICQRGTSLTIQCQVDSQVTMMFWYRQQPGQSLTLIATANQGSEATYESGFVIDKFPISRPNLTFSTLTVSNMSPEDSSIYLCSVEGTGLNYGYTFGSGTRLTVV.